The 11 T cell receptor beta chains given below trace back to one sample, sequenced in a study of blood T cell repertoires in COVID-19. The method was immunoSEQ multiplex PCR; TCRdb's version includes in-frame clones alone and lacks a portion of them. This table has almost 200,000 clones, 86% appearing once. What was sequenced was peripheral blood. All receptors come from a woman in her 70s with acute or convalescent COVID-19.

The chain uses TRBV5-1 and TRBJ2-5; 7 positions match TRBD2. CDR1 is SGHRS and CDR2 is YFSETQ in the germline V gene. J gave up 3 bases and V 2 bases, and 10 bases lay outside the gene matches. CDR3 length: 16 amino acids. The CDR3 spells CASSFGAGPGKETQYF. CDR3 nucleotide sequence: TGCGCCAGCAGCTTTGGAGCGGGGCCCGGTAAAGAGACCCAGTACTTC.

The CDR3 bases are TGTGCCAGCACCCGAGCAGATACGCAGTATTTT. Encoded protein: CASTRADTQYF. The V gene is TRBV12-3 or TRBV12-4, the J gene TRBJ2-3, with D uncertain. CDR3 length: 11 amino acids. V lost 7 bases and J lost 4, with 6 bases in between.

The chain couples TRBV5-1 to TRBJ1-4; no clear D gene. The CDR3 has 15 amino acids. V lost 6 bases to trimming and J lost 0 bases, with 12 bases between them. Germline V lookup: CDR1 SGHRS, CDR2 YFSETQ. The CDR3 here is CASKPTGTTNEKLFF. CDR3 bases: TGCGCCAGCAAACCGACCGGGACAACTAATGAAAAACTGTTTTTT.

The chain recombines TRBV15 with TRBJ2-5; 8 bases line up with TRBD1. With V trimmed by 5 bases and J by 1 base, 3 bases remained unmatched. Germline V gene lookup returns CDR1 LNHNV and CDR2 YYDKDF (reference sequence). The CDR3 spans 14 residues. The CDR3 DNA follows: TGTGCCACCAGCCCCAGGGGGCCCCAAGAGACCCAGTACTTC. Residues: CATSPRGPQETQYF.

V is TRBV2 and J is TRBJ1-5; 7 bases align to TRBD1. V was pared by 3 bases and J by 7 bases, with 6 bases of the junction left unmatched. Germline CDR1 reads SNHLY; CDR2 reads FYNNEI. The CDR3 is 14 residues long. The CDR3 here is CASSDNRGYQPQHF. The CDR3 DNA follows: TGTGCCAGCAGTGACAACAGGGGTTACCAGCCCCAGCATTTT.

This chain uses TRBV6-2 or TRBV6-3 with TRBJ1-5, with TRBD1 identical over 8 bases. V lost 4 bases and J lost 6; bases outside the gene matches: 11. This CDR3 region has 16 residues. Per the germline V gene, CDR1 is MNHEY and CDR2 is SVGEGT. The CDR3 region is CASSSLTGGSVQPQHF. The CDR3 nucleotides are TGTGCCAGCAGTTCCCTTACAGGGGGGTCGGTTCAGCCCCAGCATTTT.

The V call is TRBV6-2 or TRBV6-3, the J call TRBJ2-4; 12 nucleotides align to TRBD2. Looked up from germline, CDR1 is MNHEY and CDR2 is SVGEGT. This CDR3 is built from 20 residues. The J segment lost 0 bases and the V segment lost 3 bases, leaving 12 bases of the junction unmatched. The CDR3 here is CASSYGSGGLAGLAKNIQYF. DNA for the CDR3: TGTGCCAGCAGTTATGGATCGGGAGGACTAGCGGGATTAGCCAAAAACATTCAGTACTTC.

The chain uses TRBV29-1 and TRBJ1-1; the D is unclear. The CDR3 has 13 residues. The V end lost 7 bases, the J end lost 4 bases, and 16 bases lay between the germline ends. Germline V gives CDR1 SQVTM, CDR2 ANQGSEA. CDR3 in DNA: TGCAGCGCACTTCCGACTAGTTTCACTGAAGCTTTCTTT. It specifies CSALPTSFTEAFF.

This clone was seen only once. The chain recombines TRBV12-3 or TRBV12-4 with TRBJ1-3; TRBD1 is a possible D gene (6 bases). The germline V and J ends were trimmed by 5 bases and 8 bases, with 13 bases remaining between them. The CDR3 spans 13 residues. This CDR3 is CASSQGLRDTIYF. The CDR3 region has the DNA TGTGCCAGCAGTCAGGGGTTAAGAGACACCATATATTTT.

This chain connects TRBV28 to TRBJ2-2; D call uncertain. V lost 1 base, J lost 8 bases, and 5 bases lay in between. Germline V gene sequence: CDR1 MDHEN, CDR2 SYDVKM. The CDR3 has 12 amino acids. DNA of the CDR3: TGTGCCAGCAGTTTATTGTCGGGGGAGCTGTTTTTT. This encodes CASSLLSGELFF.

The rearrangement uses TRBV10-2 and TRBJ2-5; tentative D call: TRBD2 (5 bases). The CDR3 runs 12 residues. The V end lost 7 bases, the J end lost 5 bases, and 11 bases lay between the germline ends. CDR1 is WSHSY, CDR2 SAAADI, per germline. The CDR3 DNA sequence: TGCGCCAGCACGGGGTTAGGCGAGACCCAGTACTTC. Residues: CASTGLGETQYF.